This TCR beta chain came from a study of graft-versus-host responses after intestinal transplantation. Overall study context: Those transplanted obtained multivisceral, liver-intestinal, or isolated intestinal grafts. Each patient got anti-thymocyte globulin induction, then tacrolimus and steroids for three to four years.

Study-wide results and limits: Subjects displaying graft-donor T cell macrochimerism possessed elevated graft-versus-host to host-versus-graft clonal ratios inside allografts. Declining HvG levels early post-transplant were linked to peak circulating GvH clone levels.

Some clones are missing from TCRdb's copy, which holds only in-frame ones; the method was immunoSEQ multiplex PCR. The sample carries around 14,000 clones, around 94% recorded once. Remarks on this clone: As yet, its antigen is unknown.

CDR3 length equals 15 residues. Germline assignment: CDR1 SEHNR and CDR2 FQNEAQ (reference sequence). V was cut by 3 bases and J by 3 bases, with 13 bases left in between. This chain joins TRBV7-9 and TRBJ2-3; D ambiguous. This receptor was taken from a human patient who received an intestinal transplant, so some T cells may come from the graft donor. The sample here was PBMCs, taken 9 days after transplant. CDR3 protein: CASSFRERATDTQYF. The CDR3 DNA reads TGTGCCAGCAGCTTTCGTGAAAGGGCTACAGATACGCAGTATTTT.